The 25 T cell receptor beta chains listed next were all sequenced from one sample in a study of siplizumab effects on memory and regulatory T cells. Sequencing was performed with immunoSEQ multiplex PCR; in TCRdb, only in-frame clones are kept and a portion is missing. The data hold fewer than 130,000 clones, with roughly 92% observed a single time. Input material: CD4+ T cells sorted from blood. These receptors were collected from a human donor in good health.

The chain links TRBV7-2 to TRBJ2-5; 13 bases agree with TRBD2. With 5 bases clipped from V and 4 bases from J, the junction kept 13 bases outside the gene matches. The CDR3 is made up of 18 amino acids. The germline CDR1 and CDR2 sequences are SGHTA and FQGNSA. The CDR3 bases are TGTGCCAGCAGCCGTTATATAACTAGCGGGGGGGCCGGAGAGACCCAGTACTTC. Its translation is CASSRYITSGGAGETQYF.

The genes are TRBV5-1 and TRBJ2-5, with 7 bases matching TRBD1. V lost 4 bases, J lost 0 bases, and 6 bases stayed unmatched. Germline V lookup: CDR1 SGHRS, CDR2 YFSETQ. This CDR3 contains 15 residues. CDR3 DNA: TGCGCCAGCAGCCCGGGACAGACGTACCAAGAGACCCAGTACTTC. Its protein is CASSPGQTYQETQYF.

The chain has TRBV2 and TRBJ2-7; D remains unclear. In germline, CDR1 is SNHLY, CDR2 FYNNEI. The CDR3 length is 14 residues. The V gene lost 6 bases and the J gene lost 12 bases, with 24 bases spanning the gap. The CDR3 DNA is TGTGCCAGCAGGGCGAGGTCCATATATATACCTAGGTACTTC. It specifies CASRARSIYIPRYF.

The chain combines TRBV27 with TRBJ2-4, with D perhaps matching TRBD1 or TRBD2 (5 bases each). CDR1 MNHEY and CDR2 SMNVEV come from the germline V gene (reference sequence). The CDR3 contains 17 residues. V was shortened by 5 bases and J by 0 bases, with 17 bases between the two germline ends. The CDR3 DNA reads TGTGCCAGCAGTCCGAGGGACGGACGTCTAGCCAAAAACATTCAGTACTTC. This sequence encodes CASSPRDGRLAKNIQYF.

The CDR3 sequence: CASSWWKVFSYEQYF. DNA for the CDR3: TGTGCCAGCAGCTGGTGGAAGGTTTTCTCCTACGAGCAGTACTTC. The J gene is TRBJ2-7, the V gene TRBV5-4; D is undetermined. Germline loops: CDR1 SGHNT, CDR2 YYREEE (reference sequence). V lost 3 bases and J lost 0, with 13 bases in between. The CDR3 extends over 15 amino acids. The entire variable domain, with the rest obtained from reference TRBV5-4 and TRBJ2-7, is as follows: ETGVTQSPTHLIKTRGQQVTLRCSSQSGHNTVSWYQQALGQGPQFIFQYYREEENGRGNFPPRFSGLQFPNYSSELNVNALELDDSALYLCASSWWKVFSYEQYFGPGTRLTVT.

The chain joins TRBV25-1 to TRBJ1-2, with 9 positions matching TRBD1. Trimming at V came to 3 bases and at J to 8 bases, leaving 7 bases not matched to a gene. CDR1 MGHDK and CDR2 SYGVNS come from the germline V gene. This CDR3 region has 14 residues. In DNA, the CDR3 is TGTGCCAGCAGTGACCTGGGGACAGGGCGAGGCTACACCTTC. Translated, it gives CASSDLGTGRGYTF.

The gene calls are TRBV6-5 and TRBJ1-6, with TRBD1 matching 10 bases. In germline, CDR1 is MNHEY, CDR2 SVGAGI. The V gene end was trimmed by 6 bases and the J gene end by 8 bases; junction bases not matched to a gene: 7. The CDR3 runs to 15 residues. CDR3 in DNA: TGTGCCAGCAGAAGAACCGGGACAGGGGATTCACCCCTCCACTTT. Encoded protein: CASRRTGTGDSPLHF.

This chain connects TRBV5-1 to TRBJ1-3; D is unclear. Trimming pared 4 bases from V and 0 bases from J, leaving 14 bases between. This CDR3 has 16 amino acids. The germline gives CDR1 SGHRS, CDR2 YFSETQ. The CDR3 sequence is CASSPRTVSSGNTIYF. In DNA form, the CDR3 reads TGCGCCAGCAGCCCGCGGACGGTGAGCTCTGGAAACACCATATATTTT.

The chain employs TRBV25-1 and TRBJ2-5; 9 bases match TRBD1. The CDR3 is 15 residues long. V was clipped by 3 bases and J by 2 bases; unmatched bases: 4. Germline assignment: CDR1 MGHDK and CDR2 SYGVNS. CDR3 nucleotides: TGTGCCAGCAGTGAGTCCGGACAGGGGCAAGAGACCCAGTACTTC. It codes for CASSESGQGQETQYF. Using reference TRBV25-1 and TRBJ2-5 for the parts outside the CDR3, the full variable domain is EADIYQTPRYLVIGTGKKITLECSQTMGHDKMYWYQQDPGMELHLIHYSYGVNSTEKGDLSSESTVSRIRTEHFPLTLESARPSHTSQYLCASSESGQGQETQYFGPGTRLLVL.

A note on this clone: An end of the junction differs from the germline gene, which may be a read error. The gene calls are TRBV11-3 and TRBJ2-3; TRBD1 or TRBD2 may be the D gene (5 bases each). The CDR3 length is 12 residues. Looked up from germline, CDR1 is SGHNT and CDR2 is YENEEA. The chain's CDR3 is CARSAEGDTQYF. The CDR3 DNA reads TGTGCCCGCAGCGCCGAGGGGGATACGCAGTATTTT.

This chain connects TRBV5-1 to TRBJ2-5; D is uncertain. The V end was cut by 0 bases, the J end by 2 bases, with 8 bases between. The CDR3 runs to 14 residues. Looked up from germline, CDR1 is SGHRS and CDR2 is YFSETQ. The CDR3 loop is CASSLAVKQETQYF. The CDR3 DNA reads TGCGCCAGCAGCTTGGCCGTCAAACAAGAGACCCAGTACTTC. Based on the CDR3 plus reference TRBV5-1 and TRBJ2-5, the full variable domain is KAGVTQTPRYLIKTRGQQVTLSCSPISGHRSVSWYQQTPGQGLQFLFEYFSETQRNKGNFPGRFSGRQFSNSRSEMNVSTLELGDSALYLCASSLAVKQETQYFGPGTRLLVL.

The chain recombines TRBV30 with TRBJ2-6; D call uncertain. The CDR3 extends over 15 amino acids. V lost 0 bases to trimming and J lost 0 bases, with 6 bases between them. Germline V CDR1 and CDR2: GTSNPN, SVGIG (reference sequence). The CDR3 coding sequence is TGTGCCTGGAGTGTCTCGGCCTCTGGGGCCAACGTCCTGACTTTC. It encodes CAWSVSASGANVLTF.

V usage is TRBV6-5 and J usage is TRBJ1-4; the D is unclear. The germline CDR1 and CDR2 sequences are MNHEY and SVGAGI. V gave up 4 bases and J gave up 11 bases, with 17 bases separating them. The CDR3 has 14 amino acids. The CDR3, as DNA: TGTGCCAGCAGTTCAACGGTGGGAGTAGAGAAACTGTTTTTT. It yields the protein CASSSTVGVEKLFF.

This clone was detected a few times. The rearrangement links TRBV19 to TRBJ1-2, with 8 bases matching TRBD1. V shed 5 bases, J shed 6 bases, and the junction held 11 bases outside the gene matches. Germline-derived CDR1 and CDR2 are LNHDA and SQIVND (reference sequence). This CDR3 comprises 15 residues. The CDR3 spells CASSPPDRDFNGYTF. Here the CDR3 DNA reads TGTGCCAGTAGTCCTCCGGACAGGGACTTTAATGGCTACACCTTC. Full variable domain (remainder filled in from reference TRBV19 and TRBJ1-2): DGGITQSPKYLFRKEGQNVTLSCEQNLNHDAMYWYRQDPGQGLRLIYYSQIVNDFQKGDIAEGYSVSREKKESFPLTVTSAQKNPTAFYLCASSPPDRDFNGYTFGSGTRLTVV.

The V call is TRBV28, the J call TRBJ1-1; D is possibly TRBD1 (6 bases). The CDR3 runs to 15 residues. Germline CDR1 reads MDHEN; CDR2 reads SYDVKM. V shed 6 bases and J shed 5 bases, with 19 bases lying between them. CDR3 sequence (DNA): TGTGCCAGCAGCACCCGGGGCAGGGGTGAGACTGAAGCTTTCTTT. Translation gives CASSTRGRGETEAFF.

This chain connects TRBV6-6 to TRBJ1-5, with D perhaps matching TRBD1 (6 bases). Trimming left V 2 bases short and J 5 bases short, with 7 bases between. Germline V gene lookup returns CDR1 MNHNY and CDR2 SVGAGI (reference sequence). The CDR3 is made up of 13 amino acids. DNA of the CDR3: TGTGCCAGCAGTTACCCAGGGGATCAGCCCCAGCATTTT. It codes for CASSYPGDQPQHF.

V is TRBV2 and J is TRBJ2-1, with a weak D call TRBD1 (5 bases). Germline V gene sequence: CDR1 SNHLY, CDR2 FYNNEI. This CDR3 comprises 13 residues. The ends were cut back, 1 base at V and 13 bases at J, with 14 bases in the middle. CDR3 nucleotides: TGTGCCAGCAGTGAAGGGACACCTGCCGATCAGTTCTTC. Protein product: CASSEGTPADQFF.

The rearrangement links TRBV23-1 to TRBJ1-1, with D unclear. TRBV23-1 is given ORF status, its function remaining uncertain. V shed 5 bases and J shed 5 bases, with 9 bases lying between them. The CDR3 has 12 residues. CDR3 in DNA: TGCGCCAGCAGTATCGAAGGTACTGAAGCTTTCTTT. It is translated as CASSIEGTEAFF.

The chain combines TRBV29-1 with TRBJ2-5; D might be TRBD2 (5 bases). The V and J ends lost 6 bases and 4 bases respectively, with 18 bases between them. This CDR3 is 14 amino acids long. Germline V lookup: CDR1 SQVTM, CDR2 ANQGSEA. This CDR3 is CSVRAGIRRETQYF. DNA for the CDR3: TGCAGCGTGAGAGCCGGGATTCGGCGAGAGACCCAGTACTTC.

The chain links TRBV2 to TRBJ1-1; D gene uncertain. Germline V lookup: CDR1 SNHLY, CDR2 FYNNEI. This CDR3 is built from 14 residues. V lost 4 bases, J lost 0 bases, and 9 bases lay in between. The CDR3 spells CASSVLSLNTEAFF. CDR3 DNA sequence: TGTGCCAGCAGTGTCCTCAGTTTGAACACTGAAGCTTTCTTT.

The rearrangement uses TRBV9 and TRBJ2-1; 7 nucleotides match TRBD1. CDR1 and CDR2 from the germline V gene are SGDLS and YYNGEE. With V trimmed by 3 bases and J by 2 bases, 5 bases remained unmatched. The CDR3 length is 15 residues. As DNA, the CDR3 is TGTGCCAGCAGCGACCCCGGGACAGCCTACAATGAGCAGTTCTTC. Amino acids: CASSDPGTAYNEQFF.

This rearrangement joins TRBV4-1 to TRBJ2-1; the D gene is possibly TRBD2 (5 bases). CDR3 size: 16 residues. Germline V gene data show CDR1 as MGHRA and CDR2 as YSYEKL. V was trimmed by 0 bases and J by 8 bases, leaving 17 bases between them. The CDR3 spells CASSQDQGGGGHEQFF. CDR3 coding DNA: TGCGCCAGCAGCCAAGATCAAGGAGGAGGCGGGCATGAGCAGTTCTTC.

The genes are TRBV5-6 and TRBJ1-2; unclear D gene. The CDR3 is 15 residues long. CDR1 SGHDT and CDR2 YYEEEE come from the germline V gene. V lost 0 bases and J 1 base, leaving 10 bases between the germline ends. The CDR3 DNA reads as TGTGCCAGCAGCTTGGGGCGCTTTAATAACTATGGCTACACCTTC. It codes for CASSLGRFNNYGYTF.

This chain connects TRBV1 to TRBJ1-2. TRBV1 is a recognized pseudogene. The CDR3 runs 16 residues. CDR3 bases: TGCACCAGCAGCCAAGAGAGGGAGGGGGCACGCTATGGCTACACCTTC. Translation gives CTSSQEREGARYGYTF.

The chain combines TRBV6-6 with TRBJ2-5; TRBD2 is a possible D gene (6 bases). There are 11 residues in the CDR3. Germline V gene sequence: CDR1 MNHNY, CDR2 SVGAGI (reference sequence). V shed 7 bases and J shed 10 bases, with 13 bases lying between them. CDR3 nucleotide sequence: TGTGCCAGCACCCGTGGGGGGATCCAGTACTTC. Protein sequence: CASTRGGIQYF.